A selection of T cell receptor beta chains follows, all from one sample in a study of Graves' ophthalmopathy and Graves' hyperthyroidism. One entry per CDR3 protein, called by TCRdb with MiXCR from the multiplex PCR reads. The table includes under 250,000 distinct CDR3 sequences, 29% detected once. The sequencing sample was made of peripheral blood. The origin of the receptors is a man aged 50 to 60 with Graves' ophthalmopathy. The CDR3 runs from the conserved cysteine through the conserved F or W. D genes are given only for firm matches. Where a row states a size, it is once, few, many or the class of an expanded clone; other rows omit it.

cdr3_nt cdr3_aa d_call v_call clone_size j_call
TGTGCCAGCAGTGAAGGGGGCGCAGAGACCCAGTACTTC CASSEGGAETQYF TRBD1 TRBV6-4 . TRBJ2-5
TGTGCCAGCAGCTTAGTGGATACCCGTGGGGTGTTCCTTATGAACACTGAAGCTTTCTTT CASSLVDTRGVFLMNTEAFF . TRBV7-6 many TRBJ1-1
TGTGCCAGCAGCTGGACAGGGCGGGAGACCCAGTACTTC CASSWTGRETQYF TRBD1 TRBV7-2 . TRBJ2-5
TGTGCCAGCAGCCAGGGGGGAAACACCATATATTTT CASSQGGNTIYF . TRBV11-2 . TRBJ1-3
TGTGCCAGCCGTTTCCGACTAGCGGGAGCTGGGGAGCAGTACTTC CASRFRLAGAGEQYF TRBD2 TRBV19 many TRBJ2-7
TGCGCCAGCAGCGTCTCAGGACAGGGGAATGGCTACACCTTC CASSVSGQGNGYTF TRBD1 TRBV5-1 many TRBJ1-2
TGTGCCTGGAGTAGCGGTCAAGCCCTCTATGGCTACACCTTC CAWSSGQALYGYTF . TRBV30 many TRBJ1-2
TGCGCCAGCAGCCAGGACAGAACCTACGAGCAGTACTTC CASSQDRTYEQYF . TRBV4-3 many TRBJ2-7
TGTGCTAGTGGTTTGTCCCTAGCGGGAGGGGTCGGGGAGACCCAGTACTTC CASGLSLAGGVGETQYF TRBD2 TRBV12-5 many TRBJ2-5
TGCAGTGCTAGAGGACAGGGGAGCTATTCACCCCTCCACTTT CSARGQGSYSPLHF TRBD1 TRBV20-1 . TRBJ1-6
TGTGCCAGCGATAGCGGACGGAGAAGGGCCAAAAACATTCAGTACTTC CASDSGRRRAKNIQYF . TRBV6-2/TRBV6-3 many TRBJ2-4
TGTGCCAGCAGTGCTACTGGAACAGATACGCAGTATTTT CASSATGTDTQYF . TRBV6-2/TRBV6-3 many TRBJ2-3
TGTGCCAGCAGTTACCCGTCAGGGGGCGTGGACACTGAAGCTTTCTTT CASSYPSGGVDTEAFF TRBD1 TRBV6-2/TRBV6-3 few TRBJ1-1
TGTGCCAGCAGCCAACAACCCAGCTACGAGCAGTACTTC CASSQQPSYEQYF . TRBV27 many TRBJ2-7
TGTGCCAGCAGCTTAGAATCCCCTCCTAGCTCCTACGAGCAGTACTTC CASSLESPPSSYEQYF . TRBV11-2 many TRBJ2-7
TGTGCCAGCAGACCTGGCCTTTCCTACGAGCAGTACTTC CASRPGLSYEQYF . TRBV28 many TRBJ2-7
TGTGCCAGCAGTTCAAGGACTAGCGGGAGCACCTACGAGCAGTACTTC CASSSRTSGSTYEQYF TRBD2 TRBV6-2/TRBV6-3 many TRBJ2-7
TGTGCCAGCAGCTCTCAGGGAAATAATTCACCCCTCCACTTT CASSSQGNNSPLHF . TRBV7-2 . TRBJ1-6
TGTGCCTGGGCGCCCGGACGGGGTGAGACCCAGTACTTC CAWAPGRGETQYF . TRBV30 . TRBJ2-5
TGTGCCAGCAGCCCAGGGGGGGGCCCCGGGGGATATGGCTACACCTTC CASSPGGGPGGYGYTF TRBD1 TRBV11-1 many TRBJ1-2
TGTGCCAGCGGGGCAGGGTTTGTTGAAGCTTTCTTT CASGAGFVEAFF . TRBV7-2 . TRBJ1-1
TGTGCCTGGAGCCCCTCCGGGGATGGCTACGAGCAGTACTTC CAWSPSGDGYEQYF . TRBV30 many TRBJ2-7
TGTGCCAGCAGCTTAGCGGGGAGCGGGGTAGGCGAGCAGTACTTC CASSLAGSGVGEQYF TRBD2 TRBV7-9 . TRBJ2-7
TGTGCCAGCAGTGACATTTCTTACGAGCAGTACTTC CASSDISYEQYF . TRBV6-1 many TRBJ2-7
TGTGCCAGCAGCCCCGGGACAGGGCAGAGAAACACCATATATTTT CASSPGTGQRNTIYF TRBD1 TRBV7-9 many TRBJ1-3
TGTGCCAGCTCACCCAACATCCGCGGACGGAGCCAAGAGACCCAGTACTTC CASSPNIRGRSQETQYF . TRBV18 many TRBJ2-5
TGCAGTGCAAGAAAGACAGGGGCCTATACGGACGAAGAGACCCAGTACTTC CSARKTGAYTDEETQYF TRBD1 TRBV20-1 . TRBJ2-5
TGTGCCAGCAGCCCCCTGAGGGAGTGGGATAACGAGCAGTACTTC CASSPLREWDNEQYF . TRBV7-2 . TRBJ2-7
TGTGCCAGCAGCTTAGTAGTTCGGGCGGGAGGGCCCTACGAGCAGTACTTC CASSLVVRAGGPYEQYF TRBD2 TRBV11-1 . TRBJ2-7
TGCAGTGCCCGAGGGAGGGAGAAACCCTACGAGCAGTACTTC CSARGREKPYEQYF TRBD2 TRBV20-1 many TRBJ2-7
TGTGCCAGCAGCTTTCACACCGGGACGGAAGAGACCCAGTACTTC CASSFHTGTEETQYF . TRBV7-8 many TRBJ2-5
TGTGCCAGCAGTTACGGTTGGGACAGGGGTTACGAGCAGTACTTC CASSYGWDRGYEQYF TRBD1 TRBV6-5 . TRBJ2-7
TGCAGTGCCTTCAAAGAGACCCAGTACTTC CSAFKETQYF . TRBV20-1 many TRBJ2-5
TGTGCCAGCAACGGGCCGGGGGAGGCCACTGAAGCTTTCTTT CASNGPGEATEAFF . TRBV7-8 . TRBJ1-1
TGTGCCAGCAGTTTTCGGTTGGTCTATGGCTACACCTTC CASSFRLVYGYTF . TRBV28 . TRBJ1-2
TGTGCCAGCAGTGTAAATCCGTCTTTTTCGATGAACACTGAAGCTTTCTTT CASSVNPSFSMNTEAFF . TRBV2 many TRBJ1-1
TGTGCCACCAGCAGATTAGAGGAATCCCACGAGCAGTACTTC CATSRLEESHEQYF . TRBV15 many TRBJ2-7
TGTGCCACCGGACAGTTGAACACCGGGGAGCTGTTTTTT CATGQLNTGELFF . TRBV24-1 many TRBJ2-2
TGTGCCAGCAGTCAGGGATTGGAGACCCAGTACTTC CASSQGLETQYF . TRBV28 many TRBJ2-5
TGTGCCAGCAGTTACAACCCGACAGCTTACACTGAAGCTTTCTTT CASSYNPTAYTEAFF . TRBV6-5 many TRBJ1-1
TGCGCCAGCAGCTTGGACAGGGGGATCTACGAGCAGTACTTC CASSLDRGIYEQYF TRBD1 TRBV4-1 many TRBJ2-7
TGTGCCAGCAGTTACTCTGGTTTAGGGGGTGAGACCCAGTACTTC CASSYSGLGGETQYF . TRBV6-5 . TRBJ2-5